The rows below give T cell receptor beta chains drawn from one sample of a study of response to subunit inactivated influenza vaccine. TCRdb processed the RT-PCR reads anew with MiXCR; each CDR3 protein has one entry. This table holds 650,000 to 850,000 distinct CDR3 sequences, about 14% found once. This specimen consisted of PBMCs from blood, obtained 14 to 15 days before vaccination. Source of these receptors: a man aged 45-65 years who received an inactivated influenza vaccine. Each CDR3 is given with its conserved first and last residue. Fields, in order: clone size, J gene, V gene, D gene, CDR3 DNA, CDR3 protein. A D gene is named only where the DNA matches it firmly. Only some rows state a clone size, as once, few, many or a class for expanded clones.

clone size: many; J gene: TRBJ2-5; V gene: TRBV15; D gene: NA; CDR3 DNA: TGTGCCACCAGCAAAGCTAGGCAGGGGGGGGGAGAGACCCAGTACTTC; CDR3 protein: CATSKARQGGGETQYF
clone size: few; J gene: TRBJ2-1; V gene: TRBV7-6; D gene: NA; CDR3 DNA: TGTGCCAGCAGCTCGGGTGGTGGCCACAATGAGCAGTTCTTC; CDR3 protein: CASSSGGGHNEQFF
clone size: NA; J gene: TRBJ2-7; V gene: TRBV7-2; D gene: NA; CDR3 DNA: TGTGCCAGCAGCTTAGGAGGCCAGAACTACGAGCAGTACTTC; CDR3 protein: CASSLGGQNYEQYF
clone size: few; J gene: TRBJ1-1; V gene: TRBV6-5; D gene: NA; CDR3 DNA: TGTGCCAGCAGGGAAGAAGGAAGGGAAGCTTTCTTT; CDR3 protein: CASREEGREAFF
clone size: many; J gene: TRBJ2-1; V gene: TRBV12-3/TRBV12-4; D gene: TRBD1; CDR3 DNA: TGTGCCAGCAGTTCCACAGGGGGGACCTACAATGAGCAGTTCTTC; CDR3 protein: CASSSTGGTYNEQFF
clone size: few; J gene: TRBJ2-2; V gene: TRBV7-2; D gene: NA; CDR3 DNA: TGTGCCAGCAGCTTATCAGGGACGGGAACCGGGGAGCTGTTTTTT; CDR3 protein: CASSLSGTGTGELFF
clone size: few; J gene: TRBJ2-7; V gene: TRBV7-2; D gene: TRBD2; CDR3 DNA: TGTGCCAGCAGCTTAGACAGCGGGAGTATGAGGGAGCAGTACTTC; CDR3 protein: CASSLDSGSMREQYF
clone size: NA; J gene: TRBJ2-3; V gene: TRBV20-1; D gene: TRBD2; CDR3 DNA: TGCAGTGCTAGTTCCCCAACGGGAGGTACAGATACGCAGTATTTT; CDR3 protein: CSASSPTGGTDTQYF
clone size: many; J gene: TRBJ1-4; V gene: TRBV28; D gene: TRBD1; CDR3 DNA: TGTGCCAGCAGCACCATGACAGGGAATGAAAAACTGTTTTTT; CDR3 protein: CASSTMTGNEKLFF
clone size: many; J gene: TRBJ2-1; V gene: TRBV4-2; D gene: NA; CDR3 DNA: TGTGCCAGCAGCCAAGAACTCGCCTACAATGAGCAGTTCTTC; CDR3 protein: CASSQELAYNEQFF
clone size: NA; J gene: TRBJ1-5; V gene: TRBV20-1; D gene: TRBD1; CDR3 DNA: TGCAGTGCGAGGACAGGGATCCAGCCCCAGCATTTT; CDR3 protein: CSARTGIQPQHF
clone size: many; J gene: TRBJ1-1; V gene: TRBV5-1; D gene: TRBD1; CDR3 DNA: TGCGCCAGCAGCTTGGTCCAGGGGGACTGGGCTTTCTTT; CDR3 protein: CASSLVQGDWAFF
clone size: NA; J gene: TRBJ1-2; V gene: TRBV5-1; D gene: TRBD1; CDR3 DNA: TGCGCCAGCAGCGAAGGGGGCGTCTATGGCTACACCTTC; CDR3 protein: CASSEGGVYGYTF
clone size: few; J gene: TRBJ2-5; V gene: TRBV7-6; D gene: NA; CDR3 DNA: TGTGCCAGCAGCCCCTCCGTAAAGGGGAGAGATCAAGAGACCCAGTACTTC; CDR3 protein: CASSPSVKGRDQETQYF
clone size: NA; J gene: TRBJ2-6; V gene: TRBV5-6; D gene: NA; CDR3 DNA: TGTGCCAGCAGCCAGAGCCAATTTTGGGCCAACGTCCTGACTTTC; CDR3 protein: CASSQSQFWANVLTF
clone size: NA; J gene: TRBJ1-2; V gene: TRBV12-3/TRBV12-4; D gene: TRBD1; CDR3 DNA: TGTGCCAGCAGTGGACAGGGTGAATATGGCTACACCTTC; CDR3 protein: CASSGQGEYGYTF
clone size: many; J gene: TRBJ2-7; V gene: TRBV12-3/TRBV12-4; D gene: TRBD1; CDR3 DNA: TGTGCCAGCAGTTTACTTGGGACAGGGGCCTACGAGCAGTACTTC; CDR3 protein: CASSLLGTGAYEQYF
clone size: few; J gene: TRBJ2-3; V gene: TRBV10-3; D gene: NA; CDR3 DNA: TGTGCCATCAGTGATCTGGCGGGCGCAGATACGCAGTATTTT; CDR3 protein: CAISDLAGADTQYF
clone size: few; J gene: TRBJ2-1; V gene: TRBV19; D gene: TRBD2; CDR3 DNA: TGTGCCAGTAGTACCATAACCGGGACTAGCGGGAGCGATGAGCAGTTCTTC; CDR3 protein: CASSTITGTSGSDEQFF
clone size: NA; J gene: TRBJ2-7; V gene: TRBV7-8; D gene: NA; CDR3 DNA: TGTGCCAGCAGCATAGGGGACGCGCGATACTACGAGCAGTACTTC; CDR3 protein: CASSIGDARYYEQYF
clone size: few; J gene: TRBJ1-4; V gene: TRBV28; D gene: TRBD1; CDR3 DNA: TGTGCCAGCAGTCCCACGGACAGGTTGTCTGAAAAACTGTTTTTT; CDR3 protein: CASSPTDRLSEKLFF
clone size: few; J gene: TRBJ2-5; V gene: TRBV3-1; D gene: TRBD2; CDR3 DNA: TGTGCCAGCAGCGCGGACGGGACTAGCGGGAGGCCGGGTTTTCGGACCCAGTACTTC; CDR3 protein: CASSADGTSGRPGFRTQYF
clone size: NA; J gene: TRBJ2-1; V gene: TRBV18; D gene: TRBD2; CDR3 DNA: TGTGCCAGCTCACGGACTAGCGACTACAATGAGCAGTTCTTC; CDR3 protein: CASSRTSDYNEQFF
clone size: NA; J gene: TRBJ2-3; V gene: TRBV9; D gene: NA; CDR3 DNA: TGTGCCAGCAGCGTAGCCCAAGGCCGCGACGAGGCGCAGTATTTT; CDR3 protein: CASSVAQGRDEAQYF
clone size: many; J gene: TRBJ2-5; V gene: TRBV4-3; D gene: NA; CDR3 DNA: TGCGCCAGCAGCCAAGACTTTGGGAATTTTCGGGAGACCCAGTACTTC; CDR3 protein: CASSQDFGNFRETQYF
clone size: many; J gene: TRBJ2-2; V gene: TRBV3-1; D gene: TRBD1; CDR3 DNA: TGTGCCAGCTTCGGACAGGGGAACACCGGGGAGCTGTTTTTT; CDR3 protein: CASFGQGNTGELFF
clone size: NA; J gene: TRBJ2-7; V gene: TRBV6-5; D gene: NA; CDR3 DNA: TGTGCCAGCAGTTCGCCGACTGAGGGGCAGTACTTC; CDR3 protein: CASSSPTEGQYF
clone size: once; J gene: TRBJ2-7; V gene: TRBV21-1; D gene: NA; CDR3 DNA: TGTGCCAGCAGCAGGCCCAGGGGATACGAGCAGTACTTC; CDR3 protein: CASSRPRGYEQYF
clone size: many; J gene: TRBJ2-5; V gene: TRBV7-2; D gene: NA; CDR3 DNA: TGTGCCAGCAGTAGAGACAGGAACCAAGAGACCCAGTACTTC; CDR3 protein: CASSRDRNQETQYF
clone size: NA; J gene: TRBJ2-3; V gene: TRBV25-1; D gene: NA; CDR3 DNA: TGTGCCAGCCTCATCAAACCAGGGACGAGCACAGATACGCAGTATTTT; CDR3 protein: CASLIKPGTSTDTQYF
clone size: NA; J gene: TRBJ1-2; V gene: TRBV24-1; D gene: NA; CDR3 DNA: TGTGCCACCAGTGATCAGAGACAAGGGGCGTATGGCTACACCTTC; CDR3 protein: CATSDQRQGAYGYTF
clone size: many; J gene: TRBJ2-1; V gene: TRBV12-3/TRBV12-4; D gene: TRBD2; CDR3 DNA: TGTGCCAGCAGTTCTCCGGGACTAGCGGGAGAAAGGGAGCAGTTCTTC; CDR3 protein: CASSSPGLAGEREQFF
clone size: NA; J gene: TRBJ1-1; V gene: TRBV10-3; D gene: NA; CDR3 DNA: TGTGCCATCAGTTCCGGCCCCCTAGGAGTGAACACTGAAGCTTTCTTT; CDR3 protein: CAISSGPLGVNTEAFF
clone size: few; J gene: TRBJ2-2; V gene: TRBV12-3/TRBV12-4; D gene: NA; CDR3 DNA: TGTGCCAGCAGCCCGTCGTGGGCCGCGAACACCGGGGAGCTGTTTTTT; CDR3 protein: CASSPSWAANTGELFF
clone size: NA; J gene: TRBJ1-4; V gene: TRBV5-6; D gene: NA; CDR3 DNA: TGTGCCAGCAGCTTGGACAGGGCCTATGCAACTAATGAAAAACTGTTTTTT; CDR3 protein: CASSLDRAYATNEKLFF
clone size: few; J gene: TRBJ1-5; V gene: TRBV20-1; D gene: TRBD1; CDR3 DNA: TGCAGTGCTAGAGACCCACAGGGGTTAAGGAATCAGCCCCAGCATTTT; CDR3 protein: CSARDPQGLRNQPQHF
clone size: NA; J gene: TRBJ1-1; V gene: TRBV5-1; D gene: NA; CDR3 DNA: TGCGCCAGCAGCTCTTTTGGTCGAGGGGGTGTTGAAGCTTTCTTT; CDR3 protein: CASSSFGRGGVEAFF
clone size: many; J gene: TRBJ1-2; V gene: TRBV6-2/TRBV6-3; D gene: TRBD1; CDR3 DNA: TGTGCCAGCATATCGGCGGACAGGGGAGGCTATGGCTACACCTTC; CDR3 protein: CASISADRGGYGYTF
clone size: NA; J gene: TRBJ1-1; V gene: TRBV28; D gene: NA; CDR3 DNA: TGTGCCAGCAGCCTTAACGGGGAGGGTTGGTCGGGAGCTTTCTTT; CDR3 protein: CASSLNGEGWSGAFF
clone size: few; J gene: TRBJ2-1; V gene: TRBV11-2; D gene: NA; CDR3 DNA: TGTGCCAGCAGCCCGATTTGGGGCCCGTACAATGAGCAGTTCTTC; CDR3 protein: CASSPIWGPYNEQFF
clone size: NA; J gene: TRBJ1-1; V gene: TRBV13; D gene: NA; CDR3 DNA: TGTGCCAGCAGCGGTCGGAGGCGCTTATTGACTGAAGCTTTCTTT; CDR3 protein: CASSGRRRLLTEAFF
clone size: NA; J gene: TRBJ2-7; V gene: TRBV25-1; D gene: TRBD2; CDR3 DNA: TGTGCCACCGAACCTAGCGGGAGCCTCCACGAGCAGTACTTC; CDR3 protein: CATEPSGSLHEQYF
clone size: many; J gene: TRBJ2-2; V gene: TRBV20-1; D gene: NA; CDR3 DNA: TGCAGTGCTAAACCCGGGGGCCCGAACACCGGGGAGCTGTTTTTT; CDR3 protein: CSAKPGGPNTGELFF
clone size: few; J gene: TRBJ1-6; V gene: TRBV20-1; D gene: NA; CDR3 DNA: TGCAGTACCCAAGGGAATTCACCCCTCCACTTT; CDR3 protein: CSTQGNSPLHF
clone size: few; J gene: TRBJ2-4; V gene: TRBV12-3/TRBV12-4; D gene: TRBD1; CDR3 DNA: TGTGCCAGCAGTGTGGGGGACAGAAACATTCAGTACTTC; CDR3 protein: CASSVGDRNIQYF
clone size: few; J gene: TRBJ2-7; V gene: TRBV5-1; D gene: NA; CDR3 DNA: TGCGCCAGCAGCACCTACGGAGGCCGGGGGTACGAGCAGTACTTC; CDR3 protein: CASSTYGGRGYEQYF
clone size: few; J gene: TRBJ2-1; V gene: TRBV20-1; D gene: TRBD2; CDR3 DNA: TGCAGTGCTAGAGACCCCAAAGCGGGGGGCTACAATGAGCAGTTCTTC; CDR3 protein: CSARDPKAGGYNEQFF
clone size: many; J gene: TRBJ2-7; V gene: TRBV29-1; D gene: TRBD1; CDR3 DNA: TGCAGCGTTTACACAGGGGCAACCTACGAGCAGTACTTC; CDR3 protein: CSVYTGATYEQYF